The 19 T cell receptor beta chains given below trace back to one sample, sequenced in a study of STAT5B mutations in CD4+ large granular lymphocyte leukemia. Sequenced by immunoSEQ multiplex PCR; TCRdb stores in-frame clones only, minus some. The data contain about 35,000 clones, roughly four fifths of them singletons. What was sequenced was CD4+ T cells from blood buffy coats. These receptors all stem from a human donor in good health.

The rearrangement joins TRBV7-2 to TRBJ1-2; tentatively, D is TRBD1 (6 bases). Trimming removed 5 bases from V and 7 bases from J, with 17 bases in between. The CDR3 covers 14 residues. Germline V gives CDR1 SGHTA, CDR2 FQGNSA. The CDR3 sequence: CASSPRQAVGGYTF. Written as DNA, the CDR3 is TGTGCCAGCAGCCCCAGACAGGCTGTTGGTGGCTACACCTTC.

The gene calls are TRBV10-2 and TRBJ2-7; no clear D. V lost 7 bases and J 2 bases, leaving 15 bases between the germline ends. Germline values: CDR1 WSHSY, CDR2 SAAADI. The CDR3 is made up of 14 amino acids. CDR3 loop: CASKALANAYEQYF. CDR3 DNA sequence: TGCGCCAGCAAAGCTTTGGCTAACGCCTACGAGCAGTACTTC.

This clone appeared a single time. This chain links TRBV21-1 with TRBJ2-1; TRBD2 is the table's D call, not checked against the DNA. TRBV21-1 is deemed a pseudogene. The CDR3 is made up of 15 amino acids. The CDR3 protein is CASSKLARAYNEQFF. Here the CDR3 DNA reads TGTGCCAGCAGCAAGCTAGCGAGAGCTTACAATGAGCAGTTCTTC.

This chain joins TRBV18 and TRBJ1-1; a possible D gene is TRBD1 (6 bases). Germline lookup yields CDR1 KGHSH and CDR2 LQKENI. This CDR3 is built from 13 residues. Deletions cut 3 bases from V and 4 bases from J, with 9 bases between. The DNA for the CDR3 is TGTGCCAGCTCACCCGAGGGGGGCACTGAAGCTTTCTTT. Its translation is CASSPEGGTEAFF.

The chain links TRBV7-6 to TRBJ2-1; possibly TRBD2 for D (6 bases). This CDR3 contains 15 residues. Per the germline V gene, CDR1 is SGHVS and CDR2 is FNYEAQ. Trimming pared 0 bases from V and 3 bases from J, leaving 9 bases between. DNA for the CDR3: TGTGCCAGCAGCTTAGCGGGACTGGACTACAATGAGCAGTTCTTC. This gives the protein CASSLAGLDYNEQFF.

V and J are TRBV11-2 and TRBJ2-7; D not certain. This CDR3 has 14 amino acids. Germline values: CDR1 SGHAT, CDR2 FQNNGV. The V end was cut by 1 base, the J end by 0 bases, with 7 bases between. CDR3 loop: CASSLVAVSYEQYF. CDR3 nucleotides: TGTGCCAGCAGCTTAGTGGCCGTCTCCTACGAGCAGTACTTC.

The chain links TRBV18 to TRBJ2-5; 13 bases match TRBD2. The germline V gene encodes CDR1 KGHSH and CDR2 LQKENI. Trimming at V came to 3 bases and at J to 4 bases, leaving 11 bases not matched to a gene. This CDR3 contains 18 residues. CDR3 nucleotides: TGTGCCAGCTCACCCCTCACTAGCGGGAGGGCCGGAGGAGAGACCCAGTACTTC. It yields the protein CASSPLTSGRAGGETQYF.

The chain employs TRBV6-1 and TRBJ2-3; D possibly uses TRBD1 or TRBD2 (6 bases each). The CDR3 extends over 14 amino acids. Looked up from germline, CDR1 is MNHNS and CDR2 is SASEGT. V dropped 10 bases and J dropped 14 bases, with 28 bases sitting between them. In DNA form, the CDR3 reads TGTGCCACCCACTTGGGGGGCGGTGGTCGTCGGTGGTATTTT. Its translation is CATHLGGGGRRWYF.

V is TRBV4-2 and J is TRBJ1-2; unclear D gene. In germline, CDR1 is LGHNA, CDR2 YNFKEQ. Deletions cut 0 bases from V and 5 bases from J, with 7 bases between. This CDR3 is built from 13 residues. The CDR3 spells CASSQDTGYGYTF. The CDR3, as DNA: TGTGCCAGCAGCCAAGATACGGGTTATGGCTACACCTTC.

This chain links TRBV5-1 with TRBJ2-3; the D is unclear. The V end was cut by 0 bases, the J end by 0 bases, with 8 bases between. The CDR3 loop spans 15 amino acids. In germline, CDR1 is SGHRS, CDR2 YFSETQ. The CDR3: CASSLERSSTDTQYF. The CDR3 coding sequence is TGCGCCAGCAGCTTGGAACGGTCTAGCACAGATACGCAGTATTTT.

V is TRBV19 and J is TRBJ1-2, with D possibly matching TRBD1 (5 bases). This CDR3 has 15 amino acids. V was trimmed by 7 bases and J by 5 bases, leaving 20 bases between them. Germline lookup yields CDR1 LNHDA and CDR2 SQIVND (reference sequence). CDR3 sequence reads: CASIPRQGLKYGYTF. The CDR3 region has the DNA TGTGCCAGTATTCCGCGGCAGGGTTTAAAGTATGGCTACACCTTC.

This clone appeared a few times. V gene TRBV18 combines with J gene TRBJ1-5; no clear D. Germline V CDR1 and CDR2: KGHSH, LQKENI. Deletions cut 2 bases from V and 4 bases from J, with 6 bases between. The CDR3 spans 13 residues. The CDR3 protein is CASSPTRNQPQHF. The CDR3 DNA reads TGTGCCAGCTCACCAACCCGAAATCAGCCCCAGCATTTT.

The V and J genes are TRBV4-1 and TRBJ2-2, with D perhaps TRBD1 (6 bases). There are 15 residues in the CDR3. Germline V gene data show CDR1 as MGHRA and CDR2 as YSYEKL. The V end lost 1 base, the J end lost 7 bases, and 13 bases lay between the germline ends. CDR3 DNA sequence: TGCGCCAGCAGCCAAGGGCAGGGGCCCCACGGGGAGCTGTTTTTT. It yields the protein CASSQGQGPHGELFF.

This chain uses TRBV6-6 with TRBJ2-5; 9 bases match TRBD1. The CDR3 is 14 residues long. V dropped 7 bases and J dropped 5; count of bases not matched to a gene: 8. CDR1 is MNHNY and CDR2 is SVGAGI in the germline V gene (reference sequence). This CDR3 reads CASINHRGQETQYF. DNA for the CDR3: TGTGCCAGCATAAACCACAGGGGGCAGGAGACCCAGTACTTC.

This clone has only a few counts. This chain joins TRBV5-1 and TRBJ1-2; 7 bases line up with TRBD1. This CDR3 has 15 amino acids. V dropped 4 bases and J dropped 4; count of bases not matched to a gene: 10. The germline gives CDR1 SGHRS, CDR2 YFSETQ. CDR3 loop: CASSHGTEKTYGYTF. In DNA form, the CDR3 reads TGCGCCAGCAGCCACGGGACAGAAAAGACCTATGGCTACACCTTC.

This chain connects TRBV7-2 to TRBJ2-7, with 9 bases that match TRBD1. CDR3 length equals 14 residues. CDR1 SGHTA and CDR2 FQGNSA come from the germline V gene. V lost 4 bases to trimming and J lost 3 bases; unmatched junction nucleotides: 4. Here the CDR3 reads CASSYGQGNYEQYF. CDR3 in DNA: TGTGCCAGCAGCTACGGACAGGGGAACTACGAGCAGTACTTC. Variable domain in full (rest from reference TRBV7-2 and TRBJ2-7): GAGVSQSPSNKVTEKGKDVELRCDPISGHTALYWYRQSLGQGLEFLIYFQGNSAPDKSGLPSDRFSAERTGGSVSTLTIQRTQQEDSAVYLCASSYGQGNYEQYFGPGTRLTVT.

The rearrangement uses TRBV6-5 and TRBJ1-5; 7 bases agree with TRBD1. J was trimmed by 4 bases and V by 4 bases; bases with no gene match: 1. The CDR3 sequence is 13 residues long. Per the germline V gene, CDR1 is MNHEY and CDR2 is SVGAGI. CDR3 sequence reads: CASSSTGNQPQHF. In DNA, the CDR3 is TGTGCCAGCAGTTCGACAGGGAATCAGCCCCAGCATTTT.

This rearrangement joins TRBV30 to TRBJ1-2; no clear D. Germline CDR1 reads GTSNPN; CDR2 reads SVGIG (reference sequence). Between the trimmed V and J ends, which lost 0 bases and 6 bases, there was a span of 14 bases. CDR3 length: 14 amino acids. The CDR3 reads CAWSVYAGENGYTF. In DNA, the CDR3 is TGTGCCTGGAGTGTATACGCTGGGGAGAATGGCTACACCTTC.

This clone was seen only a few times. The chain has TRBV28 and TRBJ1-1; TRBD1 is a possible D gene (5 bases). The CDR3 has 15 residues. V was clipped by 5 bases and J by 5 bases, with 18 bases between them. CDR1 MDHEN and CDR2 SYDVKM come from the germline V gene. The CDR3 here is CASSRPTWGETEAFF. The CDR3 DNA reads as TGTGCCAGCAGTCGCCCGACGTGGGGGGAAACTGAAGCTTTCTTT.